This TCR beta chain emerged from a study of technical replicates of blood from several donors. The assay was immunoSEQ multiplex PCR, and TCRdb's table has in-frame clones only and misses some. Seen here are around 50,000 clones, about 96% observed once, and the top ten hold under 0.45%. Unmatched junction bases numbered 5, after V lost 4 bases and J lost 0 bases. Germline V gene data show CDR1 as SGHDT and CDR2 as YYEEEE. The CDR3 is 15 residues long. V usage is TRBV5-6 and J usage is TRBJ1-2; 8 bases are a match to TRBD1. The source material was T cells isolated from PBMCs. The sequence came from a human donor in good health. The CDR3 loop is CASSIQGVSNYGYTF. CDR3 DNA sequence: TGTGCCAGCAGCATACAGGGGGTTTCTAACTATGGCTACACCTTC. The whole variable domain, remainder taken from reference TRBV5-6 and TRBJ1-2, is DAGVTQSPTHLIKTRGQQVTLRCSPKSGHDTVSWYQQALGQGPQFIFQYYEEEERQRGNFPDRFSGHQFPNYSSELNVNALLLGDSALYLCASSIQGVSNYGYTFGSGTRLTVV.